This T cell receptor beta chain was recorded in a study of T cells in localized non-small cell lung cancer. General study results and limits: Sequencing involved a lone tumor region, leaving heterogeneity possible. Measurement of T cell clonality placed uninvolved adjacent lung highest, above the level in tumor.

By share, this clone ranks as medium-sized. Its target is not known. V gave up 5 bases and J gave up 4 bases, with 23 bases separating them. The CDR3 has 17 residues. Germline V gene sequence: CDR1 SGHNT, CDR2 YENEEA. Assay: immunoSEQ multiplex PCR; the TCRdb copy retains only in-frame clones and omits some. The table includes over 1,000 clones, just over 14% detected once. Samples of adjacent lung lacking atypia were obtained no closer than 2 cm to the tumor margin. The sequence derives from a male donor older than 55 with stage I lung adenocarcinoma. The V gene is TRBV11-3, the J gene TRBJ1-1, with a tentative D call TRBD1 (6 bases). This specimen consisted of normal lung tissue next to the tumor, obtained before any cancer treatment. CDR3 region: CASSAGGLARGVTEAFF. The DNA of the CDR3 is TGTGCCAGCAGCGCGGGGGGCCTTGCGCGGGGCGTCACTGAAGCTTTCTTT.